Sequencing of this T cell receptor beta chain was carried out in a study of shared clonotypes between healthy human individuals. Profiling relied on immunoSEQ multiplex PCR, and the TCRdb table lists in-frame clones only, not all of them. This table holds 550,000 to 700,000 clones, roughly 72% found once. The CDR3 loop spans 14 amino acids. V was pared by 1 base and J by 7 bases, with 11 bases between. Germline CDR1 is MDHEN and CDR2 is SYDVKM. This chain links TRBV28 with TRBJ1-5; tentatively, D is TRBD1 (6 bases). The material sequenced was memory CD4+ T cells sorted from blood. Stated subset: CD45RA-negative fraction. This TCR derives from a woman aged 25 to 39 in good health. The CDR3 protein is CASSLSWGGQPQHF. CDR3 sequence (DNA): TGTGCCAGCAGTTTATCCTGGGGGGGCCAGCCCCAGCATTTT.